These 4 T cell receptor beta chains share one sample of origin, sequenced in a study of beta chain features in type 1 diabetes. Study observations and caveats: All four CD4+ subsets of Type 1 diabetes patients contained TCRB CDR3s that were moderately but significantly shorter.

Which antigens these TCRs recognize remains unknown. cDNA synthesis used the whole RNA isolate, giving expressed TCRB sequences. TCRdb keeps only in-frame clones here, not all; method: immunoSEQ multiplex PCR. The sample holds 40,000 to 60,000 clones, 50% to 75% seen once. Sequencing used stem cell memory CD4+ T cells from blood. The receptors stem from a woman aged 30 to 39 with type 1 diabetes.

The rearrangement joins TRBV2 to TRBJ2-2; 7 nucleotides line up with TRBD2. The CDR3 length is 16 residues. V was pared by 6 bases and J by 0 bases, with 7 bases of the junction left unmatched. The V gene's germline CDR1 is SNHLY and CDR2 FYNNEI. CDR3 DNA: TGTGCCAGCAGCATGACTAGCCCTTCGAACACCGGGGAGCTGTTTTTT. Protein: CASSMTSPSNTGELFF.

The genes are TRBV7-9 and TRBJ1-2, with D possibly matching TRBD1 (5 bases). This CDR3 spans 16 amino acids. Trimming cost V 5 bases and J 0 bases, with 16 bases left between them. Germline values: CDR1 SEHNR, CDR2 FQNEAQ (reference sequence). As DNA, the CDR3 is TGTGCCAGCAGCCTCGGGGGACGGTCGACTAACTATGGCTACACCTTC. The encoded protein is CASSLGGRSTNYGYTF.

In nucleotides, the CDR3 is TGTGCCATAGAAGGGGCCTCAGGGGGCAGGTACATTCAGTACTTC. This encodes CAIEGASGGRYIQYF. This chain connects TRBV2 to TRBJ2-4, with 8 bases aligning to TRBD1. The ends lost 10 bases at V and 8 bases at J; junction bases unmatched: 16. Germline V gene lookup returns CDR1 SNHLY and CDR2 FYNNEI. The CDR3 has 15 residues.

The chain has TRBV18 and TRBJ1-1; TRBD1 is a possible D gene (6 bases). This CDR3 comprises 14 residues. Germline lookup yields CDR1 KGHSH and CDR2 LQKENI. V shed 0 bases and J shed 5 bases, with 10 bases lying between them. CDR3 sequence reads: CASSPPGGRTEAFF. Written as DNA, the CDR3 is TGTGCCAGCTCACCACCGGGGGGGCGGACTGAAGCTTTCTTT.